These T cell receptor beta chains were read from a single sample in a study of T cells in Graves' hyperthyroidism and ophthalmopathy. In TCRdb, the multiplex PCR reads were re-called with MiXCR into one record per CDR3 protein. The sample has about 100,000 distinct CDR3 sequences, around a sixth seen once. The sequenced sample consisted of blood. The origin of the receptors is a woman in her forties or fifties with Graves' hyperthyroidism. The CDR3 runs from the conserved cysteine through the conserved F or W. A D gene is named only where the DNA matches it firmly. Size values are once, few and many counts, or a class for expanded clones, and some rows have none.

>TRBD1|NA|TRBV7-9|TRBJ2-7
CASSFVGTGVIPYEQYF
TGTGCCAGCAGCTTTGTGGGGACAGGGGTTATCCCCTACGAGCAGTACTTC
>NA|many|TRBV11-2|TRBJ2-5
CASSLFQQETQYF
TGTGCCAGCAGCTTATTCCAGCAAGAGACCCAGTACTTC
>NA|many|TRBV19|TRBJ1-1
CASRQENTEAFF
TGTGCCAGTCGACAGGAGAACACTGAAGCTTTCTTT
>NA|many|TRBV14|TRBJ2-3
CASSQDLSDTQYF
TGTGCCAGCAGCCAAGATTTGAGCGATACGCAGTATTTT
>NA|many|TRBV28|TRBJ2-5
CASSSVRGLETQYF
TGTGCCAGCAGCTCTGTCAGGGGTCTTGAGACCCAGTACTTC
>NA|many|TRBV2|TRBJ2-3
CASLTEDTQYF
TGTGCCAGCCTGACAGAGGATACGCAGTATTTT
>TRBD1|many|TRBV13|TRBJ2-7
CASSLIGGPTEQYF
TGTGCCAGCAGCTTAATAGGGGGCCCTACCGAGCAGTACTTC
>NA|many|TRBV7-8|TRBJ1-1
CASSRSHNTEAFF
TGTGCCAGCAGCCGTTCCCACAACACTGAAGCTTTCTTT
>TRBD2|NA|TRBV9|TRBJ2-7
CASSVGGTSGFLEQYF
TGTGCCAGCAGCGTCGGAGGGACTAGCGGGTTCTTGGAGCAGTACTTC
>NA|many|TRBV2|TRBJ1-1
CATRPQGTTEAFF
TGTGCCACCCGACCCCAGGGGACCACTGAAGCTTTCTTT
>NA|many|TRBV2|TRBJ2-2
CASSEWGTNTGELFF
TGTGCCAGCAGTGAATGGGGGACGAACACCGGGGAGCTGTTTTTT
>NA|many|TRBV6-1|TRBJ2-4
CASSDSMENIQYF
TGTGCCAGCAGTGATTCCATGGAGAACATTCAGTACTTC
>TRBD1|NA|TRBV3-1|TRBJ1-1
CASSSRTGTNTEAFF
TGTGCCAGCAGCTCCCGGACAGGGACGAACACTGAAGCTTTCTTT
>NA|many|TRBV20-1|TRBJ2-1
CSAEPVRGEQFF
TGCAGTGCCGAACCAGTGCGGGGCGAGCAGTTCTTC
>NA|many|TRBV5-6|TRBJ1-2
CASSLGGSYGYTF
TGTGCCAGCAGCTTGGGTGGAAGCTATGGCTACACCTTC
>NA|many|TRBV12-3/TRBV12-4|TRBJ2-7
CASSLGQITTYEQYF
TGTGCCAGCAGTTTAGGACAGATTACTACCTACGAGCAGTACTTC
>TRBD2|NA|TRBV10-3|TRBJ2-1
CAISVGAGAYNEQFF
TGTGCCATCAGTGTAGGAGCGGGAGCCTACAATGAGCAGTTCTTC
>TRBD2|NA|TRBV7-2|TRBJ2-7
CASSLASGSTYEQYF
TGTGCCAGCAGCTTAGCTAGCGGGAGCACCTACGAGCAGTACTTC
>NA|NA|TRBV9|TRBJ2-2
CASSVEGRGGGELFF
TGTGCCAGCAGCGTAGAGGGGCGGGGCGGCGGGGAGCTGTTTTTT
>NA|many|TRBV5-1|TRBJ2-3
CASSTATDTQYF
TGCGCCAGCAGCACAGCCACAGATACGCAGTATTTT
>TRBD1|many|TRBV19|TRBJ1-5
CASNNRGPDQPQHF
TGTGCCAGTAACAACAGGGGGCCGGATCAGCCCCAGCATTTT
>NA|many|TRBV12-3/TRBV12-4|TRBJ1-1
CASSRGGGRQAPEAFF
TGTGCCAGCAGTCGGGGAGGGGGTCGGCAGGCCCCTGAAGCTTTCTTT
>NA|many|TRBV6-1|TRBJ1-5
CASSRVLSNQPQHF
TGTGCCAGCAGCCGGGTCCTTAGCAATCAGCCCCAGCATTTT
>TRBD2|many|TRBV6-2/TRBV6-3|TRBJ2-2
CASSTGLAGAGELFF
TGTGCCAGCTCCACGGGACTAGCGGGAGCCGGGGAGCTGTTTTTT
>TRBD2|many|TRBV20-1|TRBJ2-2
CSARGGSFVGELFF
TGCAGTGCTAGAGGCGGGAGTTTCGTCGGGGAGCTGTTTTTT
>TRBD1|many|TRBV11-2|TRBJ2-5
CASSYSPGTGEETQYF
TGTGCCAGCAGCTATTCCCCCGGGACAGGGGAAGAGACCCAGTACTTC
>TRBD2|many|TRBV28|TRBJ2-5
CASSLLGGRQRRGQETQYF
TGTGCCAGCAGTTTATTGGGGGGGAGGCAGCGGAGAGGGCAAGAGACCCAGTACTTC
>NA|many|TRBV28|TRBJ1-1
CASSLWSSEAFF
TGTGCCAGCAGTTTATGGTCTTCTGAAGCTTTCTTT
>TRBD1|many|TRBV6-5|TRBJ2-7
CASSYVGQGSSYEQYF
TGTGCCAGCAGTTACGTGGGACAGGGGAGCTCCTACGAGCAGTACTTC
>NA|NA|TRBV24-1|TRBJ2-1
CATSDTISSYNEQFF
TGTGCCACCAGTGATACGATTAGCTCCTACAATGAGCAGTTCTTC
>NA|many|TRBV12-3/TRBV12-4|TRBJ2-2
CASSFWTAGTGTGELFF
TGTGCCAGCAGTTTCTGGACCGCGGGAACAGGCACCGGGGAGCTGTTTTTT